This T cell receptor (beta chain) comes out of a study of blood T cells in healthy people across ages. Study-level results: Long-lived donors carried more naive CD4+ cells and greater diversity than aged donors.

A sample-barcoded 5' primer and a J-beta primer mix were used in a second PCR of roughly 7 to 11 cycles. TCRdb called the 5' RACE reads again in MiXCR, with one record for every CDR3 protein. The sample shows approximately 800,000 distinct CDR3 sequences, around 25% of them seen only once. In regard to this clonotype: As yet, its antigen is unknown.

These data were likewise used in another study, on T cells of mothers and their children.

Sequences were obtained from blood. This sequence originates from a boy aged 5-17 years in good health.

The CDR3 DNA follows: TGTGCCAGCTCACCGCCCGGGACAGGGGGACGCTACGAGCAGTACTTC. Amino acids: CASSPPGTGGRYEQYF. V is TRBV18 and J is TRBJ2-7; 11 nucleotides agree with TRBD1. The CDR3 sequence is 16 residues long. CDR1 and CDR2 (germline): KGHSH, LQKENI. J was trimmed by 3 bases and V by 3 bases; bases with no gene match: 7.